A selection of T cell receptor beta chains follows, all from one sample in a study of blood T cell repertoires in COVID-19. This table comes from immunoSEQ multiplex PCR, and its TCRdb copy is limited to in-frame clones, with some not included. This sample carries approximately 190,000 clones, 70% to 85% of them seen once, and the ten largest clones take 4.5% to 5.5%. Sequenced material: peripheral blood. The source of these receptors is a woman aged 25 to 39 with acute or convalescent COVID-19. Both conserved end residues are part of each CDR3. D genes are given only for firm matches. The size of a clone is reported for some rows only, either as once, few or many, or as a class for expanded clones.

j_call	v_call	clone_size	d_call	cdr3_aa	cdr3_nt
TRBJ1-3	TRBV14	.	.	CASSPFGKGRSSGNTIYF	TGTGCCAGCAGCCCTTTTGGGAAGGGGAGGAGCTCTGGAAACACCATATATTTT
TRBJ2-1	TRBV9	.	.	CASSSSTRDWWGEQFF	TGTGCCAGCAGCTCGAGCACCCGGGACTGGTGGGGGGAGCAGTTCTTC
TRBJ2-1	TRBV19	.	.	CASSILPLPNEQFF	TGTGCCAGTAGTATTCTCCCACTCCCAAATGAGCAGTTCTTC
TRBJ1-6	TRBV7-2	.	TRBD1	CASTETGGYNSPLHF	TGTGCCAGCACCGAGACAGGGGGCTATAATTCACCCCTCCACTTT
TRBJ1-2	TRBV13	.	TRBD1	CASSRRAQGTYGYTF	TGTGCCAGCAGCCGTAGAGCACAGGGGACCTATGGCTACACCTTC
TRBJ2-2	TRBV7-2	.	TRBD2	CASRTWGSGGVNTGELFF	TGTGCCAGCCGAACATGGGGGAGCGGGGGGGTCAACACCGGGGAGCTGTTTTTT
TRBJ2-3	TRBV6-5	.	.	CASSRGASTDTQYF	TGTGCCAGCAGTCGCGGGGCTAGCACAGATACGCAGTATTTT
TRBJ2-1	TRBV14	many	.	CASSPWGGAGNEQFF	TGTGCCAGCAGCCCCTGGGGGGGGGCTGGCAATGAGCAGTTCTTC
TRBJ1-6	TRBV7-9	.	.	CASSFKGKYNSPLHF	TGTGCCAGCAGCTTTAAGGGGAAGTACAATTCACCCCTCCACTTT
TRBJ2-7	TRBV2	few	.	CASSEPFSYEQYF	TGTGCCAGCAGTGAACCTTTCTCCTACGAGCAGTACTTC
TRBJ1-2	TRBV7-2	.	.	CASRPDSDYGYTF	TGTGCCAGCCGTCCGGACAGCGACTATGGCTACACCTTC
TRBJ1-4	TRBV28	.	.	CASRSPGGWEKLFF	TGTGCCAGCAGATCCCCGGGTGGTTGGGAAAAACTGTTTTTT
TRBJ2-7	TRBV4-3	.	.	CASSQDLAAGAYEQYF	TGCGCCAGCAGCCAAGATCTGGCAGCCGGAGCCTACGAGCAGTACTTC
TRBJ1-4	TRBV6-5	.	.	CASSYREEEKLFF	TGTGCCAGCAGTTATAGGGAGGAAGAAAAACTGTTTTTT
TRBJ2-7	TRBV29-1	.	TRBD1	CSVSPGGREQYF	TGCAGCGTGTCACCAGGGGGACGCGAGCAGTACTTC
TRBJ2-1	TRBV4-1	.	TRBD1	CASSPGTGGRNEQFF	TGCGCCAGCAGCCCCGGGACAGGGGGCCGTAATGAGCAGTTCTTC
TRBJ2-7	TRBV5-6	.	TRBD1	CASSQGASLYEQYF	TGTGCCAGCAGCCAGGGGGCATCTCTGTACGAGCAGTACTTC
TRBJ1-5	TRBV19	.	TRBD1	CASSREDREDQPQHF	TGTGCCAGTAGTAGGGAAGACAGGGAGGATCAGCCCCAGCATTTT
TRBJ1-2	TRBV12-3/TRBV12-4	.	.	CASSQGYGYTF	TGTGCCAGCAGCCAGGGGTATGGCTACACCTTC
TRBJ1-3	TRBV4-3	.	.	CASSQGDPGGPGNTIYF	TGCGCCAGCAGCCAAGGGGATCCGGGGGGCCCTGGAAACACCATATATTTT
TRBJ2-1	TRBV7-9	.	TRBD2	CASSPGRAAYNEQFF	TGTGCCAGCAGCCCCGGGAGGGCCGCCTACAATGAGCAGTTCTTC
TRBJ2-3	TRBV4-3	.	.	CASSQDSNRNSPDTQYF	TGCGCCAGCAGCCAAGATTCCAACCGAAACTCCCCCGATACGCAGTATTTT
TRBJ1-1	TRBV5-5	.	.	CASSSTGIWTNTEAFF	TGTGCCAGCAGTTCTACAGGAATTTGGACGAACACTGAAGCTTTCTTT
TRBJ1-1	TRBV28	few	.	CASSLFNWEAFF	TGTGCCAGCAGTTTATTTAACTGGGAAGCTTTCTTT
TRBJ1-1	TRBV23-1	once	TRBD1	CASSLSPGQRMNTEAFF	TGCGCCAGCAGTCTGTCACCGGGACAGAGAATGAACACTGAAGCTTTCTTT
TRBJ2-3	TRBV20-1	.	.	CSASSQGRTDTQYF	TGCAGTGCTAGTTCGCAGGGTCGCACAGATACGCAGTATTTT
TRBJ1-1	TRBV7-2	.	.	CASSLFLLNTEAFF	TGTGCCAGCAGCTTATTCCTATTGAACACTGAAGCTTTCTTT
TRBJ2-7	TRBV9	.	.	CASSGGALYEQYF	TGTGCCAGCAGCGGCGGGGCCCTCTACGAGCAGTACTTC
TRBJ1-5	TRBV18	.	TRBD1	CASSQDRDQPQHF	TGTGCCAGCTCACAGGACAGGGATCAGCCCCAGCATTTT
TRBJ2-1	TRBV28	.	TRBD1	CASSQDRGSYNEQFF	TGTGCCAGCAGCCAGGACAGGGGCTCCTACAATGAGCAGTTCTTC
TRBJ2-3	TRBV27	.	.	CASSLEPSYTDTQYF	TGTGCCAGCAGTTTAGAGCCTAGTTACACAGATACGCAGTATTTT
TRBJ2-1	TRBV5-1	.	TRBD2	CASSLGREGNEQFF	TGCGCCAGCAGCTTGGGCCGGGAGGGCAATGAGCAGTTCTTC
TRBJ1-4	TRBV13	.	TRBD1	CASGHRGSNEKLFF	TGTGCCAGCGGGCACAGGGGAAGTAATGAAAAACTGTTTTTT
TRBJ1-5	TRBV30	.	.	CAWRAGSSKAQHF	TGTGCCTGGAGAGCAGGCTCCAGTAAAGCCCAGCATTTT
TRBJ1-5	TRBV15	once	.	CATSRDDRRNQPQHF	TGTGCCACCAGCAGAGATGACAGGAGAAATCAGCCCCAGCATTTT
TRBJ1-2	TRBV6-6	.	.	CASSSPVSPYGYTF	TGTGCCAGCAGTTCCCCCGTGTCCCCCTATGGCTACACCTTC
TRBJ1-3	TRBV29-1	.	.	CSVGETGNTIYF	TGCAGCGTAGGGGAAACGGGAAACACCATATATTTT
TRBJ1-1	TRBV3-1/TRBV3-2	.	.	CASSHSGRTEAFF	TGTGCCAGCAGCCATTCGGGTAGGACTGAAGCTTTCTTT
TRBJ1-1	TRBV9	.	.	CASSPNVGFQENTEAFF	TGTGCCAGCAGCCCGAATGTGGGTTTCCAGGAGAACACTGAAGCTTTCTTT
TRBJ1-2	TRBV29-1	.	.	CSVIEGGYGYTF	TGCAGCGTTATTGAGGGAGGCTATGGCTACACCTTC
TRBJ1-5	TRBV7-8	.	TRBD1	CASSSLVTGVSLGNQPQHF	TGTGCCAGCAGCTCCTTGGTGACAGGGGTCTCTTTGGGCAATCAGCCCCAGCATTTT
TRBJ2-1	TRBV14	.	.	CASSLYNEQFF	TGTGCCAGCAGCCTATACAATGAGCAGTTCTTC
TRBJ1-1	TRBV5-1	once	.	CASSLYYDSEAFF	TGCGCCAGCAGCTTGTACTACGACAGTGAAGCTTTCTTT
TRBJ2-7	TRBV11-2	.	TRBD1	CASSLSGQGSYEQYF	TGTGCCAGCAGCTTATCGGGACAGGGGAGTTACGAGCAGTACTTC
TRBJ1-1	TRBV28	few	.	CASSRGFTEAFF	TGTGCCAGCAGTAGGGGATTCACTGAAGCTTTCTTT
TRBJ1-2	TRBV20-1	.	TRBD1	CSASFTGDEGYTF	TGCAGTGCTAGTTTCACAGGGGACGAAGGCTACACCTTC
TRBJ2-2	TRBV9	.	.	CASSVAVGELFF	TGTGCCAGCAGCGTAGCGGTCGGGGAGCTGTTTTTT
TRBJ1-1	TRBV3-1/TRBV3-2	.	TRBD1	CASSQEMEPPMTGSNIGTEAFF	TGTGCCAGCAGCCAAGAAATGGAGCCCCCGATGACAGGGTCGAATATCGGGACTGAAGCTTTCTTT
TRBJ2-5	TRBV19	.	TRBD2	CASSPGTRDQETQYF	TGTGCCAGTAGTCCCGGGACTAGGGACCAAGAGACCCAGTACTTC
TRBJ2-2	TRBV6-1	.	.	CASSEHQGGRTGELFF	TGTGCCAGCAGTGAACATCAAGGGGGTCGGACCGGGGAGCTGTTTTTT
TRBJ1-1	TRBV6-5	.	.	CASSQGTEAFF	TGTGCCAGCAGCCAGGGGACTGAAGCTTTCTTT